One and the same sample provided the 6 T cell receptor beta chains below, sequenced in a study of shared clonotypes between healthy human individuals. Generated by immunoSEQ multiplex PCR, the TCRdb table keeps only in-frame clones and is missing some. The table records about 2.5 million clones, 85% to 95% of them present only once. The sequenced sample consisted of naive CD4+ T cells from PBMCs. The subset is: CD45RA+ positively selected. These receptors were collected from a man between 18 and 35 years old in good health. Some clones in this sample may be carry-over from other donors' samples.

About this clone itself: The sample has other DNA sequences that encode this CDR3 too. The gene calls are TRBV9 and TRBJ2-7; TRBD2 might be the D (6 bases). V gave up 4 bases and J gave up 7 bases, with 12 bases separating them. The CDR3 is made up of 12 amino acids. Germline V gives CDR1 SGDLS, CDR2 YYNGEE. The CDR3 region is CASSPGGVEQYF. The CDR3 DNA is TGTGCCAGCAGCCCCGGCGGGGTAGAGCAGTACTTC.

The chain is built from TRBV5-4 and TRBJ2-7; D is perhaps TRBD1 or TRBD2 (5 bases each). The CDR3 totals 14 residues. Germline assignment: CDR1 SGHNT and CDR2 YYREEE (reference sequence). Between the trimmed V and J ends, which lost 6 bases and 4 bases, there was a span of 17 bases. CDR3 residues: CASTAWGSRYEQYF. The CDR3 DNA sequence: TGTGCCAGCACAGCGTGGGGGAGTAGATACGAGCAGTACTTC.

The rearrangement links TRBV6-5 to TRBJ1-1; 7 bases map to TRBD1. The CDR3 runs to 11 residues. V lost 6 bases and J lost 8; bases outside the gene matches: 3. The V gene's germline CDR1 is MNHEY and CDR2 SVGAGI. DNA of the CDR3: TGTGCCAGCAGCCAGGGACAGGAAGCTTTCTTT. This codes for CASSQGQEAFF.

V usage is TRBV27 and J usage is TRBJ2-2, with D unresolved. The CDR3 runs 12 residues. The V and J ends lost 5 bases and 8 bases respectively, with 9 bases between them. CDR1 is MNHEY and CDR2 is SMNVEV in the germline V gene (reference sequence). The CDR3 coding sequence is TGTGCCAGCAGTCCCTTAAGGGGGGAGCTGTTTTTT. Its protein is CASSPLRGELFF.

This chain joins TRBV7-2 and TRBJ2-3; D gene unclear. Trimming stripped 3 bases from V and 6 bases from J, with 4 bases between. The CDR3 sequence is 11 residues long. CDR1 SGHTA and CDR2 FQGNSA come from the germline V gene. The CDR3 sequence is CASSFRDTQYF. The CDR3 bases are TGTGCCAGCAGCTTTCGGGATACGCAGTATTTT.

The chain uses TRBV6-1 and TRBJ2-5; D is possibly TRBD2 (6 bases). The V and J ends lost 3 bases and 2 bases respectively, with 16 bases between them. The CDR3 extends over 16 amino acids. Germline V gene lookup returns CDR1 MNHNS and CDR2 SASEGT. The DNA of the CDR3 is TGTGCCAGCAGTGAGGGGTTAGCGGCCGGGCAAGAGACCCAGTACTTC. Amino acid sequence: CASSEGLAAGQETQYF.